The 7 T cell receptor beta chains below were found in one sample sequenced in a study of Ad26.COV2.S vaccination and SARS-CoV-2 variants. Data came from immunoSEQ multiplex PCR; TCRdb stores just in-frame clones and leaves some out. The top ten clones hold roughly 3.6% of a sample with 300,000 to 400,000 clones, 87% of them seen once. This sample's treatment: roughly 20 received Ad26.COV2.S at low or high dose, single or two shots; several received placebo; per-sample allocation not given. Sample collection was performed on day 63 after the first vaccine or placebo injection. The specimen comprised peripheral blood, sampled in a trial of Ad26.COV2.S vaccine versus placebo. These receptors were obtained from a person aged 18-65 years who received the Ad26.COV2.S COVID-19 vaccine or a placebo.

This chain's CDR3 is CAWSHLDRQETQYF. The CDR3 DNA is TGTGCCTGGAGTCATCTGGACAGACAAGAGACCCAGTACTTC. The J gene is TRBJ2-5, the V gene TRBV30, with a weak D call TRBD1 (6 bases). Germline CDR1 reads GTSNPN; CDR2 reads SVGIG (reference sequence). The ends were cut back, 2 bases at V and 2 bases at J, with 12 bases in the middle. The CDR3 contains 14 residues.

This chain connects TRBV9 to TRBJ2-5, with 11 positions matching TRBD2. This CDR3 spans 14 amino acids. The germline CDR1 and CDR2 sequences are SGDLS and YYNGEE. Trimming removed 4 bases from V and 5 bases from J; junction bases left unmatched: 4. CDR3 sequence: CASSPSGGRETQYF. CDR3 DNA: TGTGCCAGCAGCCCTAGCGGGGGGCGGGAGACCCAGTACTTC. Using reference TRBV9 and TRBJ2-5 for the parts outside the CDR3, the full variable domain is DSGVTQTPKHLITATGQRVTLRCSPRSGDLSVYWYQQSLDQGLQFLIQYYNGEERAKGNILERFSAQQFPDLHSELNLSSLELGDSALYFCASSPSGGRETQYFGPGTRLLVL.

The chain combines TRBV6-5 with TRBJ1-2; tentative D call: TRBD1 (5 bases). Trimming removed 0 bases at V and 14 bases at J, with 22 bases between. Germline CDR1 reads MNHEY; CDR2 reads SVGAGI. This CDR3 spans 15 amino acids. The CDR3 spells CASSYSGRGNLPRTF. CDR3 in DNA: TGTGCCAGCAGTTACTCGGGTAGGGGAAACCTACCTAGGACCTTC.

This clone was detected only once. J is TRBJ1-5 and V is TRBV4-1, with D unresolved. Germline V lookup: CDR1 MGHRA, CDR2 YSYEKL. This CDR3 comprises 14 residues. V was cut by 0 bases and J by 4 bases, with 7 bases left in between. DNA for the CDR3: TGCGCCAGCAGCCAAGATGCAGGTAATCAGCCCCAGCATTTT. Translation gives CASSQDAGNQPQHF.

This clone was detected once. The V and J genes are TRBV9 and TRBJ2-5; D might be TRBD1 or TRBD2, each matching 6 bases. The length of the CDR3 is 15 residues. V was pared by 0 bases and J by 2 bases, with 11 bases between. In germline, CDR1 is SGDLS, CDR2 YYNGEE. CDR3 coding DNA: TGTGCCAGCAGCGTAGGAGGGGGGCCGCAAGAGACCCAGTACTTC. It yields the protein CASSVGGGPQETQYF.

The CDR3 loop reads CASRPQVSSSTDTQYF. CDR3 DNA: TGTGCCAGCAGACCTCAAGTCTCTTCTAGCACAGATACGCAGTATTTT. The chain joins TRBV6-2 or TRBV6-3 to TRBJ2-3, with unresolved D. Deletions cut 6 bases from V and 0 bases from J, with 16 bases between. CDR1 is MNHEY, CDR2 SVGEGT, per germline. The CDR3 consists of 16 residues.

V gene TRBV9 combines with J gene TRBJ1-3; TRBD1 matches at 8 bases. The length of the CDR3 is 17 residues. CDR1 is SGDLS and CDR2 is YYNGEE in the germline V gene. Unmatched junction bases numbered 12, after V lost 0 bases and J lost 7 bases. CDR3 bases: TGTGCCAGCAGCGTAGCTGCGTTTGACAGGGGTGGGAACACCATATATTTT. It codes for CASSVAAFDRGGNTIYF.